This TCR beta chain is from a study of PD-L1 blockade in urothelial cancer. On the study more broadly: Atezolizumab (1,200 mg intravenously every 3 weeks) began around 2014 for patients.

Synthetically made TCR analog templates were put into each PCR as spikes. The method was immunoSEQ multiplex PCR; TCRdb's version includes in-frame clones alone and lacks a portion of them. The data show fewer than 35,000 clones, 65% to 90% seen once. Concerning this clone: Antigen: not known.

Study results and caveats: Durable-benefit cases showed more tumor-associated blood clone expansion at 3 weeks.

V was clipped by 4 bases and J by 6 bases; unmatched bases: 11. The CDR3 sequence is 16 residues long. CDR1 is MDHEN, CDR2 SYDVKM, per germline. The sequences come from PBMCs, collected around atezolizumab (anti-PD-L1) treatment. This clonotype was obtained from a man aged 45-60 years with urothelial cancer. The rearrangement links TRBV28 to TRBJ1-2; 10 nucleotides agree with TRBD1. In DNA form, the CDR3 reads TGTGCCAGCAGTTCCCCGAAACCCGGGACAGGGGATGGCTACACCTTC. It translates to CASSSPKPGTGDGYTF.